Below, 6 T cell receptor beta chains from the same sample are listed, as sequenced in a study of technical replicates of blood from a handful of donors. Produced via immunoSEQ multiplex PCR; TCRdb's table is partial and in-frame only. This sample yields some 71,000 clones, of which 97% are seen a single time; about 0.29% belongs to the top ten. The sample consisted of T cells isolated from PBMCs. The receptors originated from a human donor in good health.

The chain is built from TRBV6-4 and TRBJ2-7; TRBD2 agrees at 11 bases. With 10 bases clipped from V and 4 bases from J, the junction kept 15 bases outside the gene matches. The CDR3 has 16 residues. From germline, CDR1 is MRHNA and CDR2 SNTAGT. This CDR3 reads CAIEPYGLAGQYEQYF. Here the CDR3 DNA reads TGTGCCATCGAACCGTACGGACTAGCGGGCCAGTACGAGCAGTACTTC.

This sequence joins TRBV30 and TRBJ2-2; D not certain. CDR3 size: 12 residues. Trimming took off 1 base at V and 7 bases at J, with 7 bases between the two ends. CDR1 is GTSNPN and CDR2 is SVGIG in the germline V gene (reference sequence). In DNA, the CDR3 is TGTGCCTGGAGTGGTAGAGGCGGGGAGCTGTTTTTT. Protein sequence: CAWSGRGGELFF.

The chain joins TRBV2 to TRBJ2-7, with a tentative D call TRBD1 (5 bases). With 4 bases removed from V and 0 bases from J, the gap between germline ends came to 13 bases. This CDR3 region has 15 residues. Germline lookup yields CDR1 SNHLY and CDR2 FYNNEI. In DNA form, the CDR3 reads TGTGCCAGCAGTGTCGACAGTCTAGGCTCCTACGAGCAGTACTTC. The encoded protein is CASSVDSLGSYEQYF.

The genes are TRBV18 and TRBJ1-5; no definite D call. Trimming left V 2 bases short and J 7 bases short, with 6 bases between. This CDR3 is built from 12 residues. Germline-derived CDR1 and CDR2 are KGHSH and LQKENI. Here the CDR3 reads CASSPSQQPQHF. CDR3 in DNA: TGTGCCAGCTCACCATCCCAGCAGCCCCAGCATTTT.

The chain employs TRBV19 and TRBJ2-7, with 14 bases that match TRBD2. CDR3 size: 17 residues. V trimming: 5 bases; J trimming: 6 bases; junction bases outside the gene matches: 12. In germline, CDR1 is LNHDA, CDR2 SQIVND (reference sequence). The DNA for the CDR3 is TGTGCCAGTAGTCCAGGGACTAGCGGGAGTAGATCGGCCGAGCAGTACTTC. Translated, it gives CASSPGTSGSRSAEQYF.

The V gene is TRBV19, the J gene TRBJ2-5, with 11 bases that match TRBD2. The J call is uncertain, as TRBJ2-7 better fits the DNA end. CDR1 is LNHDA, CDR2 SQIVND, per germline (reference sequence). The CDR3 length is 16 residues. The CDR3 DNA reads TGTGCCAGTAGTTCCTCGATAGCGGGAGGGCCATACGAGCAGTACTTC. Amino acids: CASSSSIAGGPYEQYF.